A selection of T cell receptor beta chains follows, all from one sample in a study of T cells in Graves' hyperthyroidism and ophthalmopathy. Each CDR3 protein is one row after TCRdb ran MiXCR on the multiplex PCR reads. The sample lists 600,000 or so distinct CDR3 sequences, around 13% seen once, with roughly an eighth in the top ten. The sequenced sample consisted of blood. The receptors were gathered from a woman in her 50s with Graves' ophthalmopathy. The conserved cysteine and the conserved F or W are not part of the CDR3 here.

v_call: TRBV14
j_call: TRBJ1-3
cdr3_aa: ASSQTGGWISGNTIY

v_call: TRBV6-2/TRBV6-3
j_call: TRBJ2-2
cdr3_aa: ASSKDRTSGELF

v_call: TRBV12-3/TRBV12-4
j_call: TRBJ2-1
cdr3_aa: ASRGLGTLIVNEQF

v_call: TRBV4-3
j_call: TRBJ2-1
cdr3_aa: ASSHEYQLVNEQF

v_call: TRBV20-1
j_call: TRBJ2-4
cdr3_aa: SARDFRLAKNIQY

v_call: TRBV7-2
j_call: TRBJ2-6
cdr3_aa: ASKQGSGSGANVLT

v_call: TRBV7-3
j_call: TRBJ2-3
cdr3_aa: ASSAAGPSTDTQY

v_call: TRBV29-1
j_call: TRBJ2-1
cdr3_aa: SVRVAGNQF

v_call: TRBV7-8
j_call: TRBJ2-7
cdr3_aa: ASSLRWKDINSYEQY

v_call: TRBV6-2/TRBV6-3
j_call: TRBJ2-3
cdr3_aa: ASSYVREGTDTQY

v_call: TRBV6-5
j_call: TRBJ2-1
cdr3_aa: ASSFARNYEQF

v_call: TRBV29-1
j_call: TRBJ2-1
cdr3_aa: SVGLLAEYNEQF

v_call: TRBV6-6
j_call: TRBJ2-1
cdr3_aa: ASSYSGLGAGGEQF

v_call: TRBV19
j_call: TRBJ1-1
cdr3_aa: ASTVGGVSNTEAF

v_call: TRBV7-2
j_call: TRBJ1-1
cdr3_aa: ASSLSPGQGASFTEAF

v_call: TRBV29-1
j_call: TRBJ2-3
cdr3_aa: SVELGRRDTQY

v_call: TRBV30
j_call: TRBJ2-7
cdr3_aa: AWSARDSGIYEQY

v_call: TRBV27
j_call: TRBJ1-1
cdr3_aa: ASRTTGMSTEAF

v_call: TRBV6-1
j_call: TRBJ2-1
cdr3_aa: ASSYDFFETSGRSVDEQF

v_call: TRBV30
j_call: TRBJ2-1
cdr3_aa: AWSESLYNEQF

v_call: TRBV30
j_call: TRBJ2-7
cdr3_aa: AWSVLGQGAYEQY

v_call: TRBV7-2
j_call: TRBJ1-5
cdr3_aa: ASSLEGGIVGGNQPQH